Presented here are 31 T cell receptor beta chains from one specimen sequenced in a study of blood T cells in healthy people across ages. Primed by a sample-barcoded 5' primer and a J-beta primer mix, a second PCR proceeded for about 7 to 11 cycles. TCRdb called the 5' RACE reads again in MiXCR, with one record for every CDR3 protein. This repertoire shows over 1,500,000 distinct CDR3 sequences, roughly two fifths found once; its top ten account for roughly 23%. Sequenced input: blood. The receptor set was obtained from a human donor in good health.

The chain recombines TRBV6-6 with TRBJ1-5, with 7 bases fitting TRBD1. Germline values: CDR1 MNHNY, CDR2 SVGAGI (reference sequence). Trimming took 7 bases from V and 7 from J; bases not matched to a gene: 7. The CDR3 extends over 13 amino acids. CDR3 DNA: TGTGCCAGCACCATAGACAGGGAACAGCCCCAGCATTTT. It encodes CASTIDREQPQHF.

To note about this clonotype: One end of the junction fails to match germline, which may point to a read error. V is TRBV5-1 and J is TRBJ2-7; D is tentatively TRBD1 or TRBD2 (5 bases each). From germline, CDR1 is SGHRS and CDR2 YFSETQ. The CDR3 has 17 residues. CDR3 sequence reads: CACSLRRTRSYSYEQYF. For the CDR3, the DNA is TGCGCCTGCAGCTTACGGAGGACACGATCGTACTCCTACGAGCAGTACTTC.

This clonotype has a handful of counts. The genes are TRBV2 and TRBJ1-1; no clear D. CDR1 SNHLY and CDR2 FYNNEI come from the germline V gene. This CDR3 spans 15 amino acids. Trimming stripped 1 base from V and 0 bases from J, with 9 bases between. The CDR3 here is CASSEGATVNTEAFF. CDR3 in DNA: TGTGCCAGCAGTGAAGGGGCCACGGTGAACACTGAAGCTTTCTTT.

This clonotype was observed a handful of times. J is TRBJ2-3 and V is TRBV7-9; 10 bases line up with TRBD1. The length of the CDR3 is 17 residues. CDR1 and CDR2 (germline): SEHNR, FQNEAQ (reference sequence). The V segment lost 2 bases and the J segment 3 bases; nucleotides outside the gene matches: 8. This CDR3 is CASSLPDRGDWTDTQYF. CDR3 nucleotides: TGTGCCAGCAGCTTACCGGACAGGGGGGATTGGACAGATACGCAGTATTTT. Supplemented by reference TRBV7-9 and TRBJ2-3, the full variable domain reads DTGVSQNPRHKITKRGQNVTFRCDPISEHNRLYWYRQTLGQGPEFLTYFQNEAQLEKSRLLSDRFSAERPKGSFSTLEIQRTEQGDSAMYLCASSLPDRGDWTDTQYFGPGTRLTVL.

This clonotype was seen a single time. This chain connects TRBV29-1 to TRBJ1-1; 8 bases line up with TRBD1. CDR3 length equals 13 residues. CDR1 is SQVTM and CDR2 is ANQGSEA in the germline V gene. J lost 6 bases, V lost 4 bases, and 7 bases had no gene match. The CDR3: CSVVWTGRAEAFF. For the CDR3, the DNA is TGCAGCGTTGTATGGACAGGGAGGGCTGAAGCTTTCTTT.

The V and J genes are TRBV19 and TRBJ1-2; D uncertain. The ends were cut back, 9 bases at V and 0 bases at J, with 17 bases in the middle. This CDR3 contains 15 residues. Germline CDR1 LNHDA, CDR2 SQIVND (reference sequence). The CDR3 nucleotides read TGTGCCAGCCAATCCAATCGTGTAGCTAACTATGGCTACACCTTC. Amino acid sequence: CASQSNRVANYGYTF.

V gene TRBV30 combines with J gene TRBJ1-4, with a weak D call TRBD1 (6 bases). This CDR3 comprises 16 residues. V gave up 1 base and J gave up 4 bases, with 16 bases separating them. Per germline, CDR1 GTSNPN and CDR2 SVGIG (reference sequence). The CDR3 is CAWSERDTPGNEKLFF. In DNA form, the CDR3 reads TGTGCCTGGAGTGAACGGGACACCCCGGGTAATGAAAAACTGTTTTTT.

The gene calls are TRBV7-9 and TRBJ2-1; D perhaps matches TRBD1 (5 bases). With 5 bases removed from V and 4 bases from J, the gap between germline ends came to 15 bases. The CDR3 has 15 amino acids. CDR1 is SEHNR and CDR2 is FQNEAQ in the germline V gene (reference sequence). In nucleotides, the CDR3 is TGTGCCAGCAGCCAGAATGACAGTCCATACAATGAGCAGTTCTTC. Translation: CASSQNDSPYNEQFF.

This clonotype was picked up a small number of times. The V and J genes are TRBV10-3 and TRBJ1-1; D is uncertain. In germline, CDR1 is ENHRY, CDR2 SYGVKD. The CDR3 totals 14 residues. V lost 0 bases and J 8 bases, leaving 13 bases between the germline ends. The CDR3 sequence: CAISESGSNHEAFF. The CDR3 nucleotides read TGTGCCATCAGTGAGTCGGGGTCCAACCACGAAGCTTTCTTT.

This clonotype showed up just a few times. This chain joins TRBV27 and TRBJ1-2; D possibly corresponds to TRBD1 (6 bases). The length of the CDR3 is 14 residues. Trimming stripped 7 bases from V and 5 bases from J, with 17 bases between. Germline CDR1 is MNHEY and CDR2 is SMNVEV (reference sequence). CDR3 sequence (DNA): TGTGCCAGCACCAGGACCGGGACATCGTATGGCTACACCTTC. This codes for CASTRTGTSYGYTF.

This clonotype has a handful of counts. The V call is TRBV7-8, the J call TRBJ2-1; TRBD1 might be the D (5 bases). The germline gives CDR1 SGHVS, CDR2 FQNEAQ. Trimming stripped 3 bases from V and 0 bases from J, with 12 bases between. CDR3 length: 16 amino acids. The CDR3 here is CASSFPTAGSYNEQFF. DNA of the CDR3: TGTGCCAGCAGCTTCCCGACAGCCGGCTCCTACAATGAGCAGTTCTTC.

This clonotype occurred a few times. The V and J genes are TRBV12-3 or TRBV12-4 and TRBJ1-1, with 8 positions matching TRBD1. CDR3 length: 14 amino acids. The ends lost 5 bases at V and 4 bases at J; junction bases unmatched: 6. In DNA form, the CDR3 reads TGTGCCAGCAGTCTCAACAGGGGGGCCACTGAAGCTTTCTTT. This encodes CASSLNRGATEAFF.

V gene TRBV12-3 or TRBV12-4 combines with J gene TRBJ2-5, with D tentatively TRBD1 (5 bases). Trimming removed 1 base from V and 11 bases from J, with 23 bases in between. This CDR3 comprises 16 residues. DNA for the CDR3: TGTGCCAGCAGTTTAGGCTCGCTTACTGGGGCACCGACACAGTACTTC. Its protein is CASSLGSLTGAPTQYF.

The chain links TRBV12-3 or TRBV12-4 to TRBJ2-5, with 8 bases identical to TRBD1. The CDR3 loop spans 15 amino acids. J lost 5 bases, V lost 5 bases, and 10 bases had no gene match. CDR3 in amino acids: CASSINRGFIETQYF. The CDR3 DNA sequence: TGTGCCAGCAGTATTAACAGGGGGTTTATCGAGACCCAGTACTTC.

In its sample, this clonotype was seen a few times. The V call is TRBV24-1, the J call TRBJ2-1; 9 nucleotides match TRBD1. CDR1 and CDR2 from the germline V gene are KGHDR and SFDVKD. The CDR3 is made up of 14 amino acids. J lost 8 bases, V lost 7 bases, and 8 bases had no gene match. CDR3 DNA sequence: TGTGCCACCAGCGAAACAGGGGGCCAATATGAGCAGTTCTTC. Amino acid sequence: CATSETGGQYEQFF.

This chain links TRBV7-2 with TRBJ2-4, with TRBD2 identical over 10 bases. Germline loops: CDR1 SGHTA, CDR2 FQGNSA. V dropped 5 bases and J dropped 13; count of bases not matched to a gene: 23. CDR3 length: 18 amino acids. This CDR3 reads CASSRITGTSVGYNEQYF. CDR3 nucleotides: TGTGCCAGCAGCCGAATAACCGGGACTAGCGTAGGATACAATGAGCAGTACTTC.

The V and J genes are TRBV7-2 and TRBJ2-3; a weak D match, TRBD2 (5 bases). The CDR3 is 14 amino acids. The germline V gene encodes CDR1 SGHTA and CDR2 FQGNSA. V dropped 7 bases and J dropped 0 bases, with 11 bases sitting between them. The DNA of the CDR3 is TGTGCCAGCACCCGACTACATAGCACAGATACGCAGTATTTT. Translating it yields CASTRLHSTDTQYF.

The V gene is TRBV7-9, the J gene TRBJ2-7; maybe TRBD1 (6 bases). CDR1 and CDR2 from the germline V gene are SEHNR and FQNEAQ (reference sequence). The V end lost 2 bases, the J end lost 4 bases, and 15 bases lay between the germline ends. This CDR3 spans 15 amino acids. The CDR3 DNA reads as TGTGCCAGCAGCTTAACAGGGATGGGGAATTACGAGCAGTACTTC. Protein: CASSLTGMGNYEQYF. Full variable domain (remainder filled in from reference TRBV7-9 and TRBJ2-7): DTGVSQNPRHKITKRGQNVTFRCDPISEHNRLYWYRQTLGQGPEFLTYFQNEAQLEKSRLLSDRFSAERPKGSFSTLEIQRTEQGDSAMYLCASSLTGMGNYEQYFGPGTRLTVT.

This chain's CDR3 is CASSDSTYSNQPQHF. CDR3 bases: TGTGCCAGCAGCGACAGCACCTATAGCAATCAGCCCCAGCATTTT. This chain links TRBV11-1 with TRBJ1-5; TRBD1 might be the D (5 bases). The ends were cut back, 5 bases at V and 0 bases at J, with 11 bases in the middle. CDR3 length equals 15 residues. Germline loops: CDR1 SGHAT, CDR2 FQDESV (reference sequence). The full variable domain, rest sourced from reference TRBV11-1 and TRBJ1-5, is EAEVAQSPRYKITEKSQAVAFWCDPISGHATLYWYRQILGQGPELLVQFQDESVVDDSQLPKDRFSAERLKGVDSTLKIQPAELGDSAMYLCASSDSTYSNQPQHFGDGTRLSIL.

This clonotype was seen at least ten times. V gene TRBV7-9 combines with J gene TRBJ1-5; D is perhaps TRBD1 (6 bases). Trimming removed 5 bases at V and 7 bases at J, with 18 bases between. The CDR3 extends over 15 amino acids. CDR1 and CDR2 (germline): SEHNR, FQNEAQ (reference sequence). CDR3 nucleotide sequence: TGTGCCAGCAGCCCGCGGACAGCTACTGGGCAGCCCCAGCATTTT. Its translation is CASSPRTATGQPQHF.

The chain carries TRBV7-2 and TRBJ2-1, with D possibly being TRBD1 or TRBD2 (5 bases each). The CDR3 is made up of 17 amino acids. The germline V gene has CDR1 SGHTA and CDR2 FQGNSA. With 5 bases removed from V and 8 bases from J, the gap between germline ends came to 25 bases. The CDR3 protein is CASSAAHGAKHRDEQFF. The CDR3 DNA follows: TGTGCCAGCAGCGCGGCTCACGGGGCAAAACATCGGGATGAGCAGTTCTTC.

J is TRBJ2-1 and V is TRBV27; D is uncertain. Per germline, CDR1 MNHEY and CDR2 SMNVEV (reference sequence). The CDR3 loop spans 14 amino acids. V was cut by 6 bases and J by 2 bases, with 11 bases left in between. This CDR3 reads CASRSYGPYNEQFF. In DNA form, the CDR3 reads TGTGCCAGCAGAAGCTACGGGCCCTACAATGAGCAGTTCTTC.

V gene TRBV27 combines with J gene TRBJ1-4; D unclear. Germline values: CDR1 MNHEY, CDR2 SMNVEV (reference sequence). Trimming removed 2 bases at V and 0 bases at J, with 13 bases between. The CDR3 loop spans 17 amino acids. The CDR3 sequence is CASSLSGSWATNEKLFF. CDR3 DNA sequence: TGTGCCAGCAGTTTAAGCGGGAGTTGGGCAACTAATGAAAAACTGTTTTTT.

The genes are TRBV19 and TRBJ1-1; TRBD1 is a possible D gene (6 bases). V was clipped by 6 bases and J by 4 bases, with 12 bases between them. This CDR3 is 13 amino acids long. Germline V gene data show CDR1 as LNHDA and CDR2 as SQIVND (reference sequence). CDR3 sequence reads: CASRMGAGTEAFF. Here the CDR3 DNA reads TGTGCCAGTAGGATGGGGGCGGGCACTGAAGCTTTCTTT.

This clonotype showed up just a few times. The chain uses TRBV28 and TRBJ1-4; D gene ambiguous. Trimming cost V 3 bases and J 3 bases, with 8 bases left between them. Germline V gene data show CDR1 as MDHEN and CDR2 as SYDVKM. The CDR3 loop spans 14 amino acids. The CDR3 loop reads CASSFWAANEKLFF. CDR3 in DNA: TGTGCCAGCAGTTTCTGGGCCGCTAATGAAAAACTGTTTTTT.

This clonotype was seen once. The chain carries TRBV2 and TRBJ2-7; possible D gene TRBD2, 6 bases. Trimming removed 1 base at V and 3 bases at J, with 13 bases between. CDR3 size: 15 residues. Per germline, CDR1 SNHLY and CDR2 FYNNEI. CDR3 nucleotides: TGTGCCAGCAGTGAAGTGGGACTTGGCGGCTACGAGCAGTACTTC. It codes for CASSEVGLGGYEQYF.

This clonotype has ten or more counts. The rearrangement joins TRBV9 to TRBJ2-6; D unresolved. The V and J ends lost 0 bases and 2 bases respectively, with 6 bases between them. The CDR3 consists of 15 residues. Per the germline V gene, CDR1 is SGDLS and CDR2 is YYNGEE. The CDR3, as DNA: TGTGCCAGCAGCGTAGGTGTTCCTGGGGCCAACGTCCTGACTTTC. Translating gives CASSVGVPGANVLTF. The whole variable domain, filled in from reference TRBV9 and TRBJ2-6, reads DSGVTQTPKHLITATGQRVTLRCSPRSGDLSVYWYQQSLDQGLQFLIQYYNGEERAKGNILERFSAQQFPDLHSELNLSSLELGDSALYFCASSVGVPGANVLTFGAGSRLTVL.

The chain recombines TRBV7-2 with TRBJ1-2, with a possible D match to TRBD1 (5 bases). Trimming shortened V by 1 base and J by 5 bases, and 14 bases separated the two germline ends. Germline assignment: CDR1 SGHTA and CDR2 FQGNSA. This CDR3 has 15 amino acids. CDR3 nucleotides: TGTGCCAGCAGCTTAGTGCTGGGAGACAGATATGGCTACACCTTC. It codes for CASSLVLGDRYGYTF.

V and J are TRBV12-3 or TRBV12-4 and TRBJ2-1, with TRBD2 matching over 11 bases. V lost 3 bases to trimming and J lost 6 bases; unmatched junction nucleotides: 10. The CDR3 is 17 amino acids. The CDR3 DNA follows: TGTGCCAGCAGTTTTGTAGCGGGGGGGAGATGGCCCAATGAGCAGTTCTTC. Translation: CASSFVAGGRWPNEQFF.

This clonotype has ten or more counts. The chain has TRBV7-2 and TRBJ1-5; perhaps TRBD1 as D (6 bases). This CDR3 is built from 15 residues. The V end was cut by 2 bases, the J end by 0 bases, with 8 bases between. CDR1 SGHTA and CDR2 FQGNSA come from the germline V gene. The CDR3 DNA reads as TGTGCCAGCAGCTTAACAGGGAATAGCAATCAGCCCCAGCATTTT. Amino acids: CASSLTGNSNQPQHF.

Only a few counts were recorded for this clonotype. The genes are TRBV11-3 and TRBJ2-1; D may be TRBD2 (5 bases). The germline gives CDR1 SGHNT, CDR2 YENEEA. This CDR3 has 16 residues. V was pared by 0 bases and J by 8 bases, with 17 bases between. In DNA form, the CDR3 reads TGTGCCAGCAGCTTAGATCTCGCTAGTGGGGAGTATGAGCAGTTCTTC. It yields the protein CASSLDLASGEYEQFF.